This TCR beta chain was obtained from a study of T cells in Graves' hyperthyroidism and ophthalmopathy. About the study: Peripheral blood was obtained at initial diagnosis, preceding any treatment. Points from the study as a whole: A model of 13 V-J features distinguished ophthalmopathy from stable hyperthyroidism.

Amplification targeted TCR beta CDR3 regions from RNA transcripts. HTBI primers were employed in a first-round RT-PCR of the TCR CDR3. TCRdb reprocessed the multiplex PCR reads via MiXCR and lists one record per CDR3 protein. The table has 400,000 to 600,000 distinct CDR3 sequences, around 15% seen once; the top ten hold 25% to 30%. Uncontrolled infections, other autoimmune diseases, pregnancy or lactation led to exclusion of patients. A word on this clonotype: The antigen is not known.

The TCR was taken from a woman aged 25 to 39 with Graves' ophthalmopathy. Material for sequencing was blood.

CDR3 coding DNA: TGCAGTGCTATCAGCCCTAGTTGGACTTTGAATGAGCAGTTCTTC. It encodes CSAISPSWTLNEQFF. V is TRBV20-1 and J is TRBJ2-1; weak D call: TRBD2 (5 bases). The CDR3 is 15 residues long. Germline assignment: CDR1 DFQATT and CDR2 SNEGSKA (reference sequence). V gave up 4 bases and J gave up 7 bases, with 20 bases separating them.